This record looks at one T cell receptor beta chain sequence and its context. Its antigen is currently not known. The record has no base qualities; no much larger clone is one base away. This entry comes from a study of blood T cell repertoires in COVID-19 (TCRdb year 2020). Study-level background: Samples from collaborators originated in the United States, Italy and Spain and spanned both the acute and convalescent phases of COVID-19. The prospective study material was composed of cDNA or gDNA derived from T cells, B-cell-depleted T cells, or PBMCs. Subjects who had been exposed to COVID-19, were actively infected with it, or had recovered from it provided the deeply sampled blood TCRbeta repertoires that made up the dataset. A freely available public database, intended as a resource for researchers studying the immune response to SARS-CoV-2, is where the repertoires were released. The samples were drawn from two sources: the first 160 participants of the ongoing ImmuneRACE study, and fewer than 1,500 subjects contributed by 6 global collaborators. A de-identified subject ID, COVID-19 status, age in years and sex were almost always included in the sample metadata. HLA class I and class II types, where available, came from metadata supplied by the sample provider rather than from assay-based typing.

Enrolling through a virtual design, the prospective study's participants ranged in age from roughly 18 to 95 years and lived across approximately 25 United States geographic areas. To assign participants to cohorts, the prospective study relied on clinical history that participants themselves reported in a screening survey and a study questionnaire. ImmuneRACE Cohort 3 recovered participants were defined by two consecutive negative NP/OP PCR tests, healthcare professional clearance, or symptom resolution. In the prospective study, mobile phlebotomists collected whole blood, serum and a nasopharyngeal or oropharyngeal swab from each participant. Additional blood draws and questionnaires over an approximately two-month period could optionally be provided by prospective study participants. Prospective study blood samples were shipped either frozen or at room temperature before DNA extraction. TCRbeta CDR3 regions were amplified from genomic DNA by means of the immunoSEQ Assay, a bias-controlled multiplex PCR. Turning to the authors' computational methods: Nucleated cell counts per sample were estimated from amplification of reference gene primers within the assay. To quantify the absolute abundance of each unique TCRbeta CDR3 rearrangement, sequence reads were collapsed and filtered. For each sample, productive Simpson clonality was calculated as the square root of Simpson's diversity index across productive rearrangements. TCRdb retrieved this table from immuneACCESS and kept in-frame rearrangements only. Not all clones are present; in checked studies, unresolved V genes account for under half, and no reason is known for the remainder. V, J and clone size were drawn from that table, and D and trimming were deduced from the DNA. The sample data list 110,000 to 150,000 clones, and 86% of these were observed just once. About 4.1% of the sample lies in the top ten.

CDR1 SNHLY and CDR2 FYNNEI are derived from the germline V gene. Germline trimming amounts to 6 bases on V and 5 bases on J, with 0 as the count of junction bases outside the gene matches. There are 13 amino acids in the CDR3, from cysteine to phenylalanine inclusive. Just the 39-base CDR3 DNA is kept, in frame starting at base 1. The paper as a whole reports these results and caveats: How much clinical and demographic metadata was included differed by source and by participant, and the metadata was provided uncurated.

The receptor was isolated from a man aged 50-60 years who had recovered from COVID-19. Recombination linked TRBV2 to TRBJ2-7; TRBD2 agrees with 14 junctional bases. The source material was PBMCs or T cells enriched from blood (not recorded which). The CDR3 protein: CASRGLAGDEQYF. DNA sequence: TGTGCCAGCAGGGGACTAGCGGGAGACGAGCAGTACTTC.